These T cell receptor beta chains were read from a single sample in a study of beta chain features in type 1 diabetes. Profiling relied on immunoSEQ multiplex PCR, and the TCRdb table lists in-frame clones only, not all of them. The sample has hundreds of thousands of clones; approximately 15% are singletons. The sequenced sample consisted of central memory CD4+ T cells from blood. Source of these receptors: a man under 40 in good health. CDR3s include the opening cysteine and the closing phenylalanine or tryptophan. A D gene is named only where the DNA matches it firmly. Expanded clones get a size class; other rows say once, few or many, or leave the size out.

D gene: -
J gene: TRBJ1-2
V gene: TRBV5-8
clone size: -
CDR3 protein: CASIRLILGYGYTF
CDR3 DNA: TGTGCCAGCATCCGACTGATACTGGGGTATGGCTACACCTTC

D gene: -
J gene: TRBJ2-2
V gene: TRBV14
clone size: few
CDR3 protein: CASSQGEMGAGELFF
CDR3 DNA: TGTGCCAGCAGCCAAGGGGAGATGGGCGCCGGGGAGCTGTTTTTT

D gene: -
J gene: TRBJ1-4
V gene: TRBV5-6
clone size: few
CDR3 protein: CASSLGVSNEKLFF
CDR3 DNA: TGTGCCAGCAGCTTGGGCGTCAGTAATGAAAAACTGTTTTTT

D gene: -
J gene: TRBJ2-3
V gene: TRBV12-5
clone size: -
CDR3 protein: CASGLRIGRPTDTQYF
CDR3 DNA: TGTGCTAGTGGTCTCAGGATCGGACGGCCCACAGATACGCAGTATTTT

D gene: TRBD1
J gene: TRBJ2-2
V gene: TRBV7-7
clone size: -
CDR3 protein: CASSPLAGTANTGELFF
CDR3 DNA: TGTGCTAGCAGCCCGCTCGCCGGGACAGCGAACACCGGGGAGCTGTTTTTT

D gene: -
J gene: TRBJ1-3
V gene: TRBV13
clone size: -
CDR3 protein: CASSSRAAGNTIYF
CDR3 DNA: TGTGCCAGCAGCTCAAGGGCGGCTGGAAACACCATATATTTT

D gene: TRBD1
J gene: TRBJ1-3
V gene: TRBV5-4
clone size: -
CDR3 protein: CASSRGTGDLGNTIYF
CDR3 DNA: TGTGCCAGCAGCCGCGGGACAGGGGACCTAGGAAACACCATATATTTT

D gene: TRBD1
J gene: TRBJ1-4
V gene: TRBV7-2
clone size: -
CDR3 protein: CASSLGKGQGHEKLFF
CDR3 DNA: TGTGCCAGCAGCTTAGGGAAGGGACAGGGTCATGAAAAACTGTTTTTT

D gene: -
J gene: TRBJ2-3
V gene: TRBV11-3
clone size: -
CDR3 protein: CASSSRGDTQYF
CDR3 DNA: TGTGCCAGCAGTTCCAGGGGAGATACGCAGTATTTT

D gene: -
J gene: TRBJ2-3
V gene: TRBV5-5
clone size: many
CDR3 protein: CASSLAPDSTDTQYF
CDR3 DNA: TGTGCCAGCAGCTTGGCCCCGGATTCCACAGATACGCAGTATTTT

D gene: -
J gene: TRBJ2-5
V gene: TRBV27
clone size: -
CDR3 protein: CASSADGPWETQYF
CDR3 DNA: TGTGCCAGCAGTGCAGACGGTCCGTGGGAGACCCAGTACTTC

D gene: -
J gene: TRBJ1-1
V gene: TRBV29-1
clone size: few
CDR3 protein: CSASTGYTEAFF
CDR3 DNA: TGCAGCGCCAGCACGGGGTACACTGAAGCTTTCTTT

D gene: -
J gene: TRBJ2-3
V gene: TRBV19
clone size: few
CDR3 protein: CASKNSDPGTLDTQYF
CDR3 DNA: TGTGCCAGTAAGAATTCCGACCCCGGGACTTTGGATACGCAGTATTTT

D gene: -
J gene: TRBJ2-3
V gene: TRBV4-3
clone size: -
CDR3 protein: CASSDRGHDTDTQYF
CDR3 DNA: TGCGCCAGCAGCGATCGGGGGCATGACACAGATACGCAGTATTTT

D gene: -
J gene: TRBJ1-4
V gene: TRBV5-4
clone size: -
CDR3 protein: CASSFTGTPNEKLFF
CDR3 DNA: TGTGCCAGCAGCTTCACCGGAACTCCTAATGAAAAACTGTTTTTT

D gene: TRBD1
J gene: TRBJ2-5
V gene: TRBV18
clone size: few
CDR3 protein: CASSPGTAETQYF
CDR3 DNA: TGTGCCAGCTCACCGGGGACAGCGGAGACCCAGTACTTC

D gene: TRBD1
J gene: TRBJ2-5
V gene: TRBV6-5
clone size: -
CDR3 protein: CASSGTARGTQYF
CDR3 DNA: TGTGCCAGCAGCGGGACAGCCCGCGGGACCCAGTACTTC

D gene: TRBD2
J gene: TRBJ2-5
V gene: TRBV10-2
clone size: few
CDR3 protein: CASRGSGGGTQYF
CDR3 DNA: TGCGCCAGCAGGGGTAGCGGGGGCGGCACCCAGTACTTC

D gene: -
J gene: TRBJ1-1
V gene: TRBV2
clone size: few
CDR3 protein: CASTTQNTEAFF
CDR3 DNA: TGTGCCAGCACGACACAGAACACTGAAGCTTTCTTT

D gene: -
J gene: TRBJ2-7
V gene: TRBV4-1
clone size: few
CDR3 protein: CASSPTTAYEQYF
CDR3 DNA: TGCGCCAGCAGCCCAACTACCGCCTACGAGCAGTACTTC

D gene: -
J gene: TRBJ2-1
V gene: TRBV9
clone size: -
CDR3 protein: CASSVDGLPQNEQFF
CDR3 DNA: TGTGCCAGCAGCGTAGACGGCCTTCCGCAGAATGAGCAGTTCTTC

D gene: TRBD1
J gene: TRBJ1-1
V gene: TRBV2
clone size: many
CDR3 protein: CASSEGRGLAEAFF
CDR3 DNA: TGTGCCAGCAGTGAGGGCAGGGGGCTGGCTGAAGCTTTCTTT

D gene: -
J gene: TRBJ1-5
V gene: TRBV6-6
clone size: few
CDR3 protein: CASSQTDQPQHF
CDR3 DNA: TGTGCCAGCAGCCAGACAGATCAGCCCCAGCATTTT

D gene: -
J gene: TRBJ2-2
V gene: TRBV29-1
clone size: many
CDR3 protein: CSVEVVPGELFF
CDR3 DNA: TGCAGCGTTGAAGTTGTCCCCGGGGAGCTGTTTTTT

D gene: -
J gene: TRBJ2-5
V gene: TRBV13
clone size: few
CDR3 protein: CASSVQETQYF
CDR3 DNA: TGTGCCAGCAGCGTCCAAGAGACCCAGTACTTC

D gene: TRBD1
J gene: TRBJ2-7
V gene: TRBV14
clone size: few
CDR3 protein: CASSPQGAGYYEQYF
CDR3 DNA: TGTGCCAGCAGCCCCCAGGGGGCAGGCTACTACGAGCAGTACTTC

D gene: -
J gene: TRBJ2-2
V gene: TRBV9
clone size: -
CDR3 protein: CASSVGGQTGELFF
CDR3 DNA: TGTGCCAGCAGTGTCGGGGGGCAAACCGGGGAGCTGTTTTTT

D gene: -
J gene: TRBJ2-2
V gene: TRBV5-6
clone size: few
CDR3 protein: CASSLEVGVGLAGELFF
CDR3 DNA: TGTGCCAGCAGCTTGGAAGTGGGAGTGGGCCTCGCTGGGGAGCTGTTTTTT

D gene: -
J gene: TRBJ2-2
V gene: TRBV10-3
clone size: -
CDR3 protein: CAIKEATGELFF
CDR3 DNA: TGTGCCATCAAGGAGGCTACCGGGGAGCTGTTTTTT

D gene: -
J gene: TRBJ2-3
V gene: TRBV6-1
clone size: few
CDR3 protein: CASSGNQRLTGTDTQYF
CDR3 DNA: TGTGCCAGCAGTGGTAATCAGAGGCTTACCGGCACAGATACGCAGTATTTT

D gene: -
J gene: TRBJ1-1
V gene: TRBV14
clone size: few
CDR3 protein: CASSQSTDEAFF
CDR3 DNA: TGTGCCAGCAGCCAATCGACAGATGAAGCTTTCTTT

D gene: -
J gene: TRBJ2-5
V gene: TRBV7-2
clone size: few
CDR3 protein: CASSLAGPGETQYF
CDR3 DNA: TGTGCCAGCAGCTTAGCAGGGCCGGGGGAGACCCAGTACTTC

D gene: -
J gene: TRBJ1-2
V gene: TRBV6-6
clone size: few
CDR3 protein: CVKEGRGDFNYGYTF
CDR3 DNA: TGTGTAAAGGAGGGGAGGGGCGATTTTAACTATGGCTACACCTTC

D gene: -
J gene: TRBJ2-3
V gene: TRBV13
clone size: -
CDR3 protein: CASAETDTQYF
CDR3 DNA: TGTGCCAGCGCGGAAACAGATACGCAGTATTTT

D gene: TRBD2
J gene: TRBJ2-3
V gene: TRBV4-3
clone size: many
CDR3 protein: CASSQDRLAGGQGTQYF
CDR3 DNA: TGCGCCAGCAGCCAAGATCGGCTAGCGGGGGGGCAGGGTACGCAGTATTTT

D gene: -
J gene: TRBJ2-3
V gene: TRBV2
clone size: -
CDR3 protein: CASSEMGSDTSQYF
CDR3 DNA: TGTGCCAGCAGTGAAATGGGTTCAGATACGTCGCAGTATTTT

D gene: TRBD1
J gene: TRBJ2-7
V gene: TRBV5-1
clone size: -
CDR3 protein: CASSLAQGQASYEQYF
CDR3 DNA: TGCGCCAGCAGCTTGGCCCAGGGACAGGCGAGCTACGAGCAGTACTTC

D gene: TRBD1
J gene: TRBJ2-7
V gene: TRBV9
clone size: -
CDR3 protein: CASSVATGDYEQYF
CDR3 DNA: TGTGCCAGCAGCGTGGCGACAGGGGACTACGAGCAGTACTTC

D gene: -
J gene: TRBJ1-5
V gene: TRBV15
clone size: -
CDR3 protein: CATSLSSDQPQHF
CDR3 DNA: TGTGCCACCAGCCTATCCTCGGATCAGCCCCAGCATTTT

D gene: TRBD1
J gene: TRBJ2-5
V gene: TRBV30
clone size: few
CDR3 protein: CAWSDTGGAWETQYF
CDR3 DNA: TGTGCCTGGAGTGACACAGGGGGCGCTTGGGAGACCCAGTACTTC

D gene: -
J gene: TRBJ1-4
V gene: TRBV6-1
clone size: few
CDR3 protein: CASEQGNEKLFF
CDR3 DNA: TGTGCCAGTGAACAGGGTAATGAAAAACTGTTTTTT

D gene: -
J gene: TRBJ2-5
V gene: TRBV28
clone size: -
CDR3 protein: CASQGGIQTQYF
CDR3 DNA: TGTGCCAGCCAGGGGGGGATACAGACCCAGTACTTC

D gene: TRBD2
J gene: TRBJ2-1
V gene: TRBV5-1
clone size: few
CDR3 protein: CASSPGLAGGSEQFF
CDR3 DNA: TGCGCCAGCAGCCCGGGACTAGCGGGAGGATCAGAGCAGTTCTTC

D gene: TRBD1
J gene: TRBJ1-2
V gene: TRBV7-2
clone size: few
CDR3 protein: CASSTRQGDGYTF
CDR3 DNA: TGTGCCAGCAGCACCCGACAGGGAGATGGCTACACCTTC

D gene: -
J gene: TRBJ2-1
V gene: TRBV19
clone size: many
CDR3 protein: CASSRAREGEQFF
CDR3 DNA: TGTGCCAGTAGTCGGGCCAGGGAAGGTGAGCAGTTCTTC

D gene: TRBD1
J gene: TRBJ2-7
V gene: TRBV18
clone size: many
CDR3 protein: CASSPGTARGNEQYF
CDR3 DNA: TGTGCCAGCTCACCGGGGACAGCCCGTGGTAACGAGCAGTACTTC